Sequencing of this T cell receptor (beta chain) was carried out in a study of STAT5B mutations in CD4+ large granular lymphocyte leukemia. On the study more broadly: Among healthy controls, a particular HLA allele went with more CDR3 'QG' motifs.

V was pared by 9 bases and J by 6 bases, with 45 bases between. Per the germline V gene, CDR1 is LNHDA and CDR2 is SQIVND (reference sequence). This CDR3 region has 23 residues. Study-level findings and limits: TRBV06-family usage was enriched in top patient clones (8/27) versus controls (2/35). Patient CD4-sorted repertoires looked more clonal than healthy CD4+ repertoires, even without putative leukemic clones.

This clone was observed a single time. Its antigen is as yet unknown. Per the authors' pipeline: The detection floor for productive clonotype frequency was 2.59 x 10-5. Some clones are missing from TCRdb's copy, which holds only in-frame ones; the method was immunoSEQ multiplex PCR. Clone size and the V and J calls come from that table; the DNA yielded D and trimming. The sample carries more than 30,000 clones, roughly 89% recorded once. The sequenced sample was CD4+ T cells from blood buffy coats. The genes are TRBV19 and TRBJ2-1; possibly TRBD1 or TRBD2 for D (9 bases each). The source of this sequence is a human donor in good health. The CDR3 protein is CARGSSSSSGTGCQREACNEQFF. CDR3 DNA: TGTGCCAGGGGCTCCAGTAGTTCCTCCGGGACAGGGTGTCAGCGGGAGGCCTGCAATGAGCAGTTCTTC.